This T cell receptor (beta chain) emerged from a study of blood T cell repertoires in COVID-19. Study information: The United States, Italy and Spain provided the acute and convalescent COVID-19 samples. T cells, B-cell-depleted T cells, or PBMCs supplied cDNA or gDNA.

Here immunoSEQ multiplex PCR was the method, and the copy in TCRdb shows in-frame clones only, minus some. Here the sample spans about 80,000 clones, about 78% being singletons. Seattle cases were enrolled at active infection and followed longitudinally. This sequence originates from a man aged 55-75 years with COVID-19, enrolled during active disease. Sequencing was performed on peripheral blood.

The CDR3 reads CATSQRGYGYTF. The CDR3 DNA reads as TGTGCCACCAGCCAACGGGGCTATGGCTACACCTTC. The V and J genes are TRBV15 and TRBJ1-2; no definite D call. This CDR3 has 12 amino acids. Trimming pared 5 bases from V and 4 bases from J, leaving 8 bases between. The germline CDR1 and CDR2 sequences are LNHNV and YYDKDF (reference sequence).